This T cell receptor beta chain was identified during a study of blood T cells in healthy people across ages. Study-level points and caveats: Estimated diversity across one million T cells was deemed an underestimate. Since the PBMCs were unsorted, naive and antigen-experienced cells could not be conclusively compared.

Of note for this clonotype: Its antigen is undetermined. A much larger clone sits a single nucleotide away, making a read error possible.

Isolation of PBMCs gave at least 6 million cells per sample. CDR1 and CDR2 (germline): DFQATT, SNEGSKA (reference sequence). The length of the CDR3 is 14 residues. V lost 2 bases and J lost 6, with 14 bases in between. For the second PCR, which ran for 7 to 11 cycles, a sample-barcoded 5' primer and a J-beta primer mix were used. Each single sample gave us at least 3 million CDR3-containing paired-end reads. TCRdb processed the 5' RACE reads anew with MiXCR; each CDR3 protein has one entry. Among 380,000 or so distinct CDR3 sequences listed, about half were seen once. The gene calls are TRBV20-1 and TRBJ2-1; D ambiguous. This receptor was taken from a man in his sixties in good health. What was sequenced was blood. The CDR3 spells CSARIPPLCNEQFF. The CDR3 DNA is TGCAGTGCTAGAATCCCCCCCCTCTGCAATGAGCAGTTCTTC.